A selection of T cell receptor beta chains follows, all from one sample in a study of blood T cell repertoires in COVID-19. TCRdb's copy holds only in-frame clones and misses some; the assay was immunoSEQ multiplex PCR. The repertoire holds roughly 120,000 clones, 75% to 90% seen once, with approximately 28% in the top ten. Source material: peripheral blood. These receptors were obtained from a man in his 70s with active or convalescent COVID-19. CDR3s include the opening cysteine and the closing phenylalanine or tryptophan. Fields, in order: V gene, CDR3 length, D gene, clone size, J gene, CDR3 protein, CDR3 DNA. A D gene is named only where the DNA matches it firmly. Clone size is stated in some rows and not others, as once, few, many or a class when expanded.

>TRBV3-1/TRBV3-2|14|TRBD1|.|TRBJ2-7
CASSQDPQGREQYF
TGTGCCAGCAGCCAAGATCCACAGGGGCGCGAGCAGTACTTC
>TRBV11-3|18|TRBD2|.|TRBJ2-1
CASSFPSGRRNAYNEQFF
TGTGCCAGCAGCTTTCCTAGCGGGAGAAGGAATGCCTACAATGAGCAGTTCTTC
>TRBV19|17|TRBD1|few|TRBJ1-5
CASSIAGTGYSNQPQHF
TGTGCCAGTAGTATAGCCGGGACAGGGTATAGCAATCAGCCCCAGCATTTT
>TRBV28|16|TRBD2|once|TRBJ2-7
CASSPGLAGGPREQYF
TGTGCCAGCAGTCCGGGACTAGCGGGAGGGCCGAGGGAGCAGTACTTC
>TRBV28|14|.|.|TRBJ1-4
CASTTPAQGEKLFF
TGTGCCAGCACCACCCCGGCACAGGGTGAAAAACTGTTTTTT
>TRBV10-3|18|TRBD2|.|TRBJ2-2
CAISEGRLAGGNTGELFF
TGTGCCATCAGTGAGGGAAGGCTAGCGGGAGGAAACACCGGGGAGCTGTTTTTT
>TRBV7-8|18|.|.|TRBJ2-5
CASSLRLDLEEEWETQYF
TGTGCCAGCAGCTTAAGGCTAGATCTCGAAGAGGAGTGGGAGACCCAGTACTTC
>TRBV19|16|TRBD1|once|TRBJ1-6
CASRLGQETYNSPLHF
TGTGCCAGCCGACTTGGACAGGAGACCTATAATTCACCCCTCCACTTT
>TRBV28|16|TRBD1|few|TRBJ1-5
CASRLTGAGSNQPQHF
TGTGCCAGCAGACTCACAGGGGCGGGGAGCAATCAGCCCCAGCATTTT
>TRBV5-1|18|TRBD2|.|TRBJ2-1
CASSFPAGDPSSYNEQFF
TGCGCCAGCAGCTTTCCAGCGGGAGACCCAAGCTCCTACAATGAGCAGTTCTTC
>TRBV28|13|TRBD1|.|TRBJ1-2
CASRPGQHDGYTF
TGTGCCAGCAGGCCGGGACAGCACGATGGCTACACCTTC
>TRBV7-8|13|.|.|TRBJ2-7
CASSMGPLYEQYF
TGTGCCAGCAGTATGGGGCCCCTCTACGAGCAGTACTTC
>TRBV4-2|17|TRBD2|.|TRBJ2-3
CASSQDYLAGRTDTQYF
TGTGCCAGCAGCCAAGATTACCTAGCGGGGAGGACAGATACGCAGTATTTT
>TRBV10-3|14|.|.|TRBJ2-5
CAISALDKQETQYF
TGTGCCATCAGTGCCCTGGACAAGCAAGAGACCCAGTACTTC
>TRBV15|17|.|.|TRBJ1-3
CATSRGGHPNSGNTIYF
TGTGCCACCAGCAGAGGAGGACACCCAAACTCTGGAAACACCATATATTTT
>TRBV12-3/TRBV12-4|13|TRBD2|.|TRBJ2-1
CASIVGGSNEQFF
TGTGCCAGCATCGTGGGCGGGAGCAATGAGCAGTTCTTC
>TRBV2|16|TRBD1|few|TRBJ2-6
CASKSQGALGANVLTF
TGTGCCAGCAAATCACAGGGGGCGCTTGGGGCCAACGTCCTGACTTTC
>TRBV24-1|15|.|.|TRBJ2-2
CATSGRLDNTGELFF
TGTGCCACCAGTGGACGGCTAGACAACACCGGGGAGCTGTTTTTT
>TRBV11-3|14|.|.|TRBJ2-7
CASSRGTSSYEQYF
TGTGCCAGCAGCCGAGGAACGAGCTCCTACGAGCAGTACTTC
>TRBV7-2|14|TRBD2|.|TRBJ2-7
CASTRTSGSYEQYF
TGTGCCAGCACCAGGACTAGCGGTTCCTACGAGCAGTACTTC
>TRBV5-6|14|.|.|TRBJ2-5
CASSVRDPQETQYF
TGTGCCAGCAGCGTCCGGGATCCACAAGAGACCCAGTACTTC
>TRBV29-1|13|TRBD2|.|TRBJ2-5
CSAQRERARAQYF
TGCAGCGCCCAGCGGGAGAGGGCCAGGGCCCAGTACTTC
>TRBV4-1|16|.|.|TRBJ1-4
CASSQDGRTTNEKLFF
TGCGCCAGCAGCCAAGATGGGCGCACAACTAATGAAAAACTGTTTTTT
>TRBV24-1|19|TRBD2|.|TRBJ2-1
CATSSRGTGTSGSYNEQFF
TGTGCCACTTCATCGAGGGGGACAGGGACTAGCGGGAGTTACAATGAGCAGTTCTTC
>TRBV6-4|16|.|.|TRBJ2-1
CASSDSVQGRGNEQFF
TGTGCCAGCAGTGACTCGGTCCAGGGCCGAGGCAATGAGCAGTTCTTC
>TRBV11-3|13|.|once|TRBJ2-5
CASSHSDQETQYF
TGTGCCAGCAGCCATAGCGACCAAGAGACCCAGTACTTC
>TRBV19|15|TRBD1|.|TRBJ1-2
CASGTGGFFNYGYTF
TGTGCCAGTGGGACAGGGGGGTTCTTTAACTATGGCTACACCTTC
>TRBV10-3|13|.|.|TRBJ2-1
CAISEVLGDEQFF
TGTGCCATCAGTGAGGTATTAGGAGATGAGCAGTTCTTC
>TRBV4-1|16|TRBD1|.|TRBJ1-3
CASSQDGTGGTNTIYF
TGCGCCAGCAGCCAGGACGGGACAGGGGGCACTAACACCATATATTTT
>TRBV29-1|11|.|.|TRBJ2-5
CSAQAVETQYF
TGCAGCGCCCAGGCCGTGGAGACCCAGTACTTC
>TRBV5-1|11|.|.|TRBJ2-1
CASSLVSEQFF
TGCGCCAGCAGCTTGGTGAGCGAGCAGTTCTTC
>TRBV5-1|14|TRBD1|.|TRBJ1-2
CATTLGQGNYGYTF
TGCGCCACCACTCTGGGACAGGGAAACTATGGCTACACCTTC
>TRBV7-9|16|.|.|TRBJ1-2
CASSLVRGGKVYGYTF
TGTGCCAGCAGCTTAGTCAGGGGCGGAAAGGTATATGGCTACACCTTC
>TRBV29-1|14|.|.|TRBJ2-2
CSVLKQVNTGELFF
TGCAGCGTCTTAAAACAAGTGAACACCGGGGAGCTGTTTTTT
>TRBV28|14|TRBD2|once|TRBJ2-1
CASNLAGLLNEQFF
TGTGCCAGCAACCTAGCGGGACTCCTTAATGAGCAGTTCTTC
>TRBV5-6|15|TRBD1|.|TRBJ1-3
CASRRTGESGNTIYF
TGTGCCAGCAGGCGGACAGGGGAATCCGGAAACACCATATATTTT
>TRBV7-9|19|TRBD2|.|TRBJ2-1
CASSLAGLAGGPIYNEQFF
TGTGCCAGCAGCTTAGCGGGACTAGCGGGAGGTCCGATCTACAATGAGCAGTTCTTC
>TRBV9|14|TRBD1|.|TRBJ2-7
CASSLGTGGGEQYF
TGTGCCAGCAGCCTGGGGACAGGGGGAGGCGAGCAGTACTTC
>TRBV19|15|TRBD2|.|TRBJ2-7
CASKRAGLANYEQYF
TGTGCCAGTAAGCGAGCAGGACTAGCGAACTACGAGCAGTACTTC
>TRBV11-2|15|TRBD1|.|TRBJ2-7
CASSLTRDRVHEQYF
TGTGCCAGCAGCTTAACCCGGGACAGGGTTCACGAGCAGTACTTC
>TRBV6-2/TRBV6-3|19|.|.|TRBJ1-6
CASSYEQGLLGSYNSPLHF
TGTGCCAGCAGTTACGAACAGGGTTTACTCGGCTCCTATAATTCACCCCTCCACTTT
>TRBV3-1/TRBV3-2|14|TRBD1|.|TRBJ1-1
CASSPLQGVTEAFF
TGTGCCAGCAGCCCCTTACAGGGGGTCACTGAAGCTTTCTTT
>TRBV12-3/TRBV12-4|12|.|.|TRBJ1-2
CASSSGESGYTF
TGTGCCAGCAGTTCGGGGGAGAGTGGCTACACCTTC
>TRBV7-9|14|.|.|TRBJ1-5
CASSSLTGHQPQHF
TGTGCCAGCAGCTCCCTGACAGGACATCAGCCCCAGCATTTT
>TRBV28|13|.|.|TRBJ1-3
CASSLQGRDTIYF
TGTGCCAGCAGTTTACAGGGGAGGGACACCATATATTTT
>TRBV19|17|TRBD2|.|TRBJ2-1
CASTPPGLAGEYNEQFF
TGTGCCAGTACCCCCCCGGGTCTAGCGGGAGAGTACAATGAGCAGTTCTTC
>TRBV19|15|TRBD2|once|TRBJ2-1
CASSLGLAAVGEQFF
TGTGCCAGTTCACTCGGACTAGCGGCGGTGGGGGAGCAGTTCTTC
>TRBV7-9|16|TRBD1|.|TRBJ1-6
CASSPWDREYNSPLHF
TGTGCCAGCAGCCCTTGGGACAGGGAGTATAATTCACCCCTCCACTTT
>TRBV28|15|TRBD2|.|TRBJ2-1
CASSEPGTSVNEQFF
TGTGCCAGCAGCGAGCCCGGGACTAGCGTCAATGAGCAGTTCTTC
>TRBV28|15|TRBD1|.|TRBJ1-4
CASSASRGYDEKLFF
TGTGCCAGCAGTGCCTCCAGGGGGTACGACGAAAAACTGTTTTTT
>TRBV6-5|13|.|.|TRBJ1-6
CASSYGTASPLHF
TGTGCCAGCAGTTACGGTACTGCTTCACCCCTCCACTTT
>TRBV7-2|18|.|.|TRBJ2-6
CASSLFSAGASGANVLTF
TGTGCCAGCAGCTTATTCTCTGCGGGGGCCTCTGGGGCCAACGTCCTGACTTTC
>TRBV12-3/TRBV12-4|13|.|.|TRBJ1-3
CASTKTTGNTIYF
TGTGCCAGCACCAAGACGACAGGAAACACCATATATTTT
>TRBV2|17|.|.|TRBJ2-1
CASSEALRGTTYNEQFF
TGTGCCAGCAGTGAAGCGCTTCGGGGGACCACCTACAATGAGCAGTTCTTC
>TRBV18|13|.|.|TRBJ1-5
CASSLTDSQPQHF
TGTGCCAGCTCACTAACTGACAGTCAGCCCCAGCATTTT
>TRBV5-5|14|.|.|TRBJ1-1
CASSLGTRNTEAFF
TGTGCCAGCAGCTTAGGGACAAGGAACACTGAAGCTTTCTTT
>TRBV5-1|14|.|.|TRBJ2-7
CASSLDSHSYEQYF
TGCGCCAGCAGCTTGGACTCTCACTCCTACGAGCAGTACTTC
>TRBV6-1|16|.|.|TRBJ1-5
CASSEARGRSNQPQHF
TGTGCCAGCAGTGAAGCGCGGGGACGGAGCAATCAGCCCCAGCATTTT
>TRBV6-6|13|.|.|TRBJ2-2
CATNRGSTGELFF
TGTGCCACCAACCGGGGGAGCACCGGGGAGCTGTTTTTT
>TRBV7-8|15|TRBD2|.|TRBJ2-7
CASSYGTSGTGEQYF
TGTGCCAGCAGCTACGGGACTAGCGGCACCGGCGAGCAGTACTTC